This TCR beta chain is from a study of T-cell memory formation after mild COVID-19. As for the study in general: TCR clusters were mostly donor specific. Broader study findings: Pre-infection memory contained some responding clones, which suggested that cross-reactive memory had joined.

Using constant-segment primers, 5'RACE produced TCR alpha and TCR beta cDNA libraries carrying sample barcodes and UMIs. Using its own MiXCR run on the 5' RACE reads, TCRdb lists one record per CDR3 protein. The repertoire consists of about 400,000 distinct CDR3 sequences, with more than 15% occurring once and the leading ten covering 20% to 25%. This clonotype has only a few counts. Its antigen is unknown. CDR1 is MDHEN, CDR2 SYDVKM, per germline. CDR3 length: 11 residues. V dropped 6 bases and J dropped 6 bases, with 9 bases sitting between them. The sequencing input was PBMCs or a T cell subset sorted from them (not recorded which). This chain connects TRBV28 to TRBJ2-7; unclear D gene. The source of this sequence is a man aged 18 to 30 who had mild COVID-19 (a few samples of this study predate the infection). Cell type and time point are not known. The DNA of the CDR3 is TGTGCCAGCAGCCCCCCGCGCGAGCAGTACGTC. Translated, it gives CASSPPREQYV.